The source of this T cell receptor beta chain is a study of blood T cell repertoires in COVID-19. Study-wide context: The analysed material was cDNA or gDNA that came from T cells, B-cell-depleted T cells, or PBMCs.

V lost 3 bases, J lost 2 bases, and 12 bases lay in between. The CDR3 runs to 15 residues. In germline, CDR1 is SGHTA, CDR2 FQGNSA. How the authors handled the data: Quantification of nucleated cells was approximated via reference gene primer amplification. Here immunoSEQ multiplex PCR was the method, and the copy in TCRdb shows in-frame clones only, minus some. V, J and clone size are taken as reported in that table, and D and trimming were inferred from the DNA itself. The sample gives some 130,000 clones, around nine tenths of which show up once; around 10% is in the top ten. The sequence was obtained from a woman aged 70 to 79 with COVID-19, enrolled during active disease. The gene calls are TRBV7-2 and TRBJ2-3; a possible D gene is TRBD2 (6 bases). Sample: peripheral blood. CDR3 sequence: CASSFGGEPTDTQYF. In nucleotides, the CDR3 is TGTGCCAGCAGCTTTGGCGGGGAGCCCACAGATACGCAGTATTTT.